This T cell receptor (beta chain) was captured in a study of T-cell reconstitution after alpha-beta-depleted transplantation in children. The CDR3 totals 16 residues. CDR1 and CDR2 from the germline V gene are SQVTM and ANQGSEA. V was shortened by 4 bases and J by 6 bases, with 22 bases between the two germline ends. Preparing the TCRbeta library involved the use of unique molecular identifiers. One entry per CDR3 protein, called by TCRdb with MiXCR from the PCR reads. The table lists approximately 350,000 distinct CDR3 sequences, about a sixth of them singletons. The source material was PBMCs, mostly from graft donor cells, sampled 360 days after TCRalphabeta/CD19-depleted stem cell transplant. This chain uses TRBV29-1 with TRBJ2-1; either TRBD1 or TRBD2 may supply D (6 bases each). The sequence was obtained from a male patient between 2 and 9 years old who had a stem cell transplant for acute lymphoblastic leukemia, so the T cells may come from the graft donor. This chain's CDR3 is CSVVPPGASSPNEQFF. CDR3 DNA sequence: TGCAGCGTTGTCCCCCCGGGGGCTAGTAGCCCCAATGAGCAGTTCTTC.